This T cell receptor (beta chain) was identified during a study of blood T cell repertoires in COVID-19. Using immunoSEQ multiplex PCR, the repertoire was profiled, and TCRdb retains in-frame clones only, with some absent. The profile shows 200,000 to 300,000 clones, about 89% of them singletons. The CDR3 spans 14 residues. Per the germline V gene, CDR1 is MDHEN and CDR2 is SYDVKM. The V end lost 6 bases, the J end lost 7 bases, and 16 bases lay between the germline ends. This clone occurred many times. The chain combines TRBV28 with TRBJ2-1; tentative D call: TRBD2 (6 bases). What was sequenced was peripheral blood. The TCR originated in a woman between 45 and 65 years old with acute or convalescent COVID-19. As DNA, the CDR3 is TGTGCCAGCAGGCTCGGGGGTAGAGGGAATGAGCAGTTCTTC. This codes for CASRLGGRGNEQFF.